This entry concerns a single TCR beta chain. Its antigen is currently not known. Qualities for individual bases were not recorded, and no much larger clone is one base off. TCRbeta CDR3 regions were amplified from genomic DNA using the immunoSEQ Assay, a bias-controlled multiplex PCR. Under the source paper's analysis protocol: Within the assay, amplification of reference gene primers was used to estimate how many nucleated cells each sample contained. Sequence reads were collapsed and filtered to measure the absolute abundance of every unique TCRbeta CDR3 rearrangement. For each sample, productive Simpson clonality was calculated by taking the square root of Simpson's diversity index across productive rearrangements. In its TCRdb copy, this immuneACCESS table keeps in-frame sequences only and misses some clones. Where compared with another copy, unresolved V genes explain less than half of these, and the others have no known cause. V and J calls and clone size follow that table, whereas D and trimming were derived from the DNA. Across this sample there are 72,000 or so clones, with around nine tenths seen only once. Jointly, the top ten make up roughly 5% of the sample.

This record belongs to a study of blood T cell repertoires in COVID-19 (dated by TCRdb to between 2020 and 2021). Some background on the complete study: Samples from collaborators originated in the United States, Italy and Spain and spanned both the acute and convalescent phases of COVID-19. HLA class I and class II types, where available, came from metadata supplied by the sample provider rather than from assay-based typing. Nearly every sample came with metadata listing a de-identified subject ID, COVID-19 status, age in years and sex. The repertoires were released in a freely available public database meant as a resource for research on the immune response to SARS-CoV-2. The dataset comprised deeply sampled blood TCRbeta repertoires from subjects exposed to, actively infected with, or recovered from COVID-19. The prospective study material was composed of cDNA or gDNA derived from T cells, B-cell-depleted T cells, or PBMCs. The samples were drawn from the first 160 participants of the ongoing ImmuneRACE study and from 1,254 subjects provided by 6 global collaborators. Results and caveats for the whole study, not just this receptor: The amount of clinical and demographic metadata varied by source and participant and was provided uncurated.

The collaborating institutions used their own protocols to collect whole blood in K2EDTA tubes. Collaborator samples were shipped for TCRbeta analysis as frozen whole blood, isolated PBMCs, or DNA extracted from either sample type. Its CDR3 holds 13 amino acids, cysteine through phenylalanine. The sequence is cut down to CDR3 DNA, 39 bases in frame from base 1. The V end loses 7 bases and the J end loses 0 bases, and a stretch of 7 bases separates them. The germline V gene supplies CDR1 MNHEY and CDR2 SVGAGI. This sequence originates from a man aged 45-60 years with active COVID-19. The V and J segments used are TRBV6-5 and TRBJ1-3; no D gene can be assigned with confidence. The material sequenced was peripheral blood. The encoded CDR3 is CASTGNSGNTIYF. The sequenced DNA is TGTGCCAGCACCGGGAACTCTGGAAACACCATATATTTT.